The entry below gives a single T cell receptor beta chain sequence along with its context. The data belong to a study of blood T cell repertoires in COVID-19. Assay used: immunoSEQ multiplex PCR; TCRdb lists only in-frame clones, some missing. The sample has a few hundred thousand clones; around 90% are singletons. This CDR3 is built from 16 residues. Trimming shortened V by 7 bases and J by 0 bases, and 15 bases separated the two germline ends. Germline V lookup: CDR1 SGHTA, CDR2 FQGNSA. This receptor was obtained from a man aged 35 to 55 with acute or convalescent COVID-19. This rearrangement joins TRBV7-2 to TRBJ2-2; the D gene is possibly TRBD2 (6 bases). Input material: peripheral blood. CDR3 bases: TGTGCCAGCAAAGAACGGGCGGGGTCGAACACCGGGGAGCTGTTTTTT. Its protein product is CASKERAGSNTGELFF.